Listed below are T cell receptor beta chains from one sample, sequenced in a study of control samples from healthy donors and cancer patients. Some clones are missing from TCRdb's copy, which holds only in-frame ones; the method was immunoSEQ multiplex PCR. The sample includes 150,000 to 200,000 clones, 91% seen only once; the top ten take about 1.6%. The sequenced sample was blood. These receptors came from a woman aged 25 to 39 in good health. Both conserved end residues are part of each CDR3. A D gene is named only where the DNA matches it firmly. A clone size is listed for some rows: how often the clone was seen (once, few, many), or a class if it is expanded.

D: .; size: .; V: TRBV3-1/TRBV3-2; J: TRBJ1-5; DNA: TGTGCCAGCAGCCAAGAACCGGGGGTCAATCAGCCCCAGCATTTT; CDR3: CASSQEPGVNQPQHF
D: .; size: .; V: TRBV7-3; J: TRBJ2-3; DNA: TGTGCCAGCAGCTTAATCGGGGGATCGCAGTATTTT; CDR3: CASSLIGGSQYF
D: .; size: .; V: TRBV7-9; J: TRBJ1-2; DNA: TGTGCCAGCAGCTTAACCCCAAACTATGGCTACACCTTC; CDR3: CASSLTPNYGYTF
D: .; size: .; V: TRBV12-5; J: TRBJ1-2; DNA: TGTGCTAGTGGACGTCAGGGGAGCTATGGCTACACCTTC; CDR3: CASGRQGSYGYTF
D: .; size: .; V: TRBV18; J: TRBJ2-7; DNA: TGTGCCAGCTCACGGGGCGACGAGCAGTACTTC; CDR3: CASSRGDEQYF
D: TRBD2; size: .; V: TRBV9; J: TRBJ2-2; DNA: TGTGCCAGCAGCGGACTAGCGGCTACCGGGGAGCTGTTTTTT; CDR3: CASSGLAATGELFF
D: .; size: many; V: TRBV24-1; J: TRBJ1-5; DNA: TGTGCCACCAGTTTGGAGAGGGGGCAGCCCCAGCATTTT; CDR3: CATSLERGQPQHF
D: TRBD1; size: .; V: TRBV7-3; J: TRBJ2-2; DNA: TGTGCCAGCAGCTTAAAGACAGGGCTCGGGGAGCTGTTTTTT; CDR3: CASSLKTGLGELFF
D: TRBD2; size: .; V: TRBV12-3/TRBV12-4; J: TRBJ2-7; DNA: TGTGCCAGCAGGGGACTAGCCTACGAGCAGTACTTC; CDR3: CASRGLAYEQYF
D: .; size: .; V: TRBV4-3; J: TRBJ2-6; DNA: TGCGCCAGCAGCCACACTAGCAGCTCTGGGGCCAACGTCCTGACTTTC; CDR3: CASSHTSSSGANVLTF
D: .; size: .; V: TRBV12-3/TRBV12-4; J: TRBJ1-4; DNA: TGTGCCAGCAGTTTTAGACAGCTAGAAAAACTGTTTTTT; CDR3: CASSFRQLEKLFF
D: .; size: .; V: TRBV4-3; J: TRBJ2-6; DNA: TGCGCCAGCAGCCAAGAAAGCTTCTCTGGGGCCAACGTCCTGACTTTC; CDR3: CASSQESFSGANVLTF
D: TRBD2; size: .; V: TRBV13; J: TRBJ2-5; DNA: TGTGCCAGCAGCTATAGCGGGGAACAAGAGACCCAGTACTTC; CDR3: CASSYSGEQETQYF
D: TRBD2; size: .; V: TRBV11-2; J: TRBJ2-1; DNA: TGTGCCAGCAGTCCCGGGACTAGCGTCTACAATGAGCAGTTCTTC; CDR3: CASSPGTSVYNEQFF
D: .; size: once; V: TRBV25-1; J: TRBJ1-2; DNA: TGTGCCACTCAAAAGACAGGTAGTAACTATGGCTACACCTTC; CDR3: CATQKTGSNYGYTF
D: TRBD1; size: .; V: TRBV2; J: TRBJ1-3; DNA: TGTGCCAGCACCAAGGACAGGGGAAGAGGAAACACCATATATTTT; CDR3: CASTKDRGRGNTIYF
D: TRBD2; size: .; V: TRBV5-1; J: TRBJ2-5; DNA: TGCGCCAGCAGCTTGGGACTAGCGGGGGGCCGGACCCAGTACTTC; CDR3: CASSLGLAGGRTQYF
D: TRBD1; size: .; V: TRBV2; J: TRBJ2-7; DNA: TGTGCCAGCAGCGGACAGGGGTACGAGCAGTACTTC; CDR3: CASSGQGYEQYF